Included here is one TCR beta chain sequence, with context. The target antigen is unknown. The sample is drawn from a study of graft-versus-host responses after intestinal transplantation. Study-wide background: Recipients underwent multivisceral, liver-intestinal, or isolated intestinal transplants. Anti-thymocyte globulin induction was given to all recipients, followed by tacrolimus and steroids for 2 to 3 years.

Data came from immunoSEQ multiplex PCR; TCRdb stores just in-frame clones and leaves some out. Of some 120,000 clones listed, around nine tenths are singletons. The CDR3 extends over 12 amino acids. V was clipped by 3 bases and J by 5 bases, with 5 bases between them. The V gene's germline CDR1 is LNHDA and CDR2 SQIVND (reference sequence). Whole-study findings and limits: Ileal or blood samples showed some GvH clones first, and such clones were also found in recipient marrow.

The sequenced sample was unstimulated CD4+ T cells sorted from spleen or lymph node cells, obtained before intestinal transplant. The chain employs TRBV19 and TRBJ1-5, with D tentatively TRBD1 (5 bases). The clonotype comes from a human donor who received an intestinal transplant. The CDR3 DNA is TGTGCCAGTAGTATGGGGGATCAGCCCCAGCATTTT. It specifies CASSMGDQPQHF.